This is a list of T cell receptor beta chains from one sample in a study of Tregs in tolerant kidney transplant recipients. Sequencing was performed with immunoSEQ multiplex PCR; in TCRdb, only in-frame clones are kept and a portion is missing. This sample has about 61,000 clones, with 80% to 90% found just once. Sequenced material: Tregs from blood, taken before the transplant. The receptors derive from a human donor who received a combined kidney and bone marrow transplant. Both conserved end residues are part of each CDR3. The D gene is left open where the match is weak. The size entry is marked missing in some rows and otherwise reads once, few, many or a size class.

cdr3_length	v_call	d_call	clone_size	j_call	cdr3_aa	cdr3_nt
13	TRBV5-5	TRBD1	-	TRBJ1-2	CASSSTGDYGYTF	TGTGCCAGCAGTTCGACAGGGGACTATGGCTACACCTTC
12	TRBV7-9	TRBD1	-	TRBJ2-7	CASGPGTGQWYF	TGTGCCAGCGGCCCTGGGACAGGGCAATGGTACTTC
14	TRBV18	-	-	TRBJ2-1	CASSPDSTSDEQFF	TGTGCCAGCTCACCAGATTCTACCTCGGATGAGCAGTTCTTC
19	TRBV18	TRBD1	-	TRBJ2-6	CASSPVAGTGISGANVLTF	TGTGCCAGCTCACCAGTAGCTGGGACAGGGATCTCTGGGGCCAACGTCCTGACTTTC
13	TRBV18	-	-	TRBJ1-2	CASSPGRIYGYTF	TGTGCCAGCTCGCCCGGGCGGATCTATGGCTACACCTTC
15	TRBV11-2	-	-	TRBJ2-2	CASSLFWVETGGLFF	TGTGCCAGCAGCTTATTTTGGGTGGAAACCGGGGGGCTGTTTTTT
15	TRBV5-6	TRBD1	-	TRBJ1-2	CASSPLGGEDYGYTF	TGTGCCAGCAGCCCTTTAGGGGGCGAGGACTATGGCTACACCTTC
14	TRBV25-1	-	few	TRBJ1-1	CASRPTGPNTEAFF	TGTGCCAGCAGGCCCACAGGGCCCAACACTGAAGCTTTCTTT
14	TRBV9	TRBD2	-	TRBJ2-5	CASSTGTSGETQYF	TGTGCCAGCAGCACTGGGACTAGCGGAGAGACCCAGTACTTC
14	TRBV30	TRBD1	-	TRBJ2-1	CAWGTGVLNNEQFF	TGTGCCTGGGGGACAGGGGTCCTGAACAATGAGCAGTTCTTC
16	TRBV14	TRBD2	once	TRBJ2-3	CASSHRGGGFIDTQYF	TGTGCCAGCAGCCACCGCGGGGGGGGCTTCATAGATACGCAGTATTTT
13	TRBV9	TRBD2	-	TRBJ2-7	CARGVLAGDEQYF	TGTGCCAGGGGGGTGCTAGCGGGAGACGAGCAGTACTTC
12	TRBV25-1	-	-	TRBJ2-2	CASKQGVGELFF	TGTGCCAGCAAACAGGGTGTCGGGGAGCTGTTTTTT
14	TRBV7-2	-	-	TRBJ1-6	CASSLSSYNSPLHF	TGTGCCAGCAGCTTAAGTTCCTATAATTCACCCCTCCACTTT
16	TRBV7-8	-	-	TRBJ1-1	CASTMGAGRRGTEAFF	TGTGCCAGCACCATGGGGGCAGGGAGGAGGGGCACTGAAGCTTTCTTT
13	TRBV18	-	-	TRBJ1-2	CASSEGSNYGYTF	TGTGCCAGCTCAGAGGGGTCCAACTATGGCTACACCTTC
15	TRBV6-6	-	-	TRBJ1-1	CASSSGRGGYTEAFF	TGTGCCAGCAGCTCTGGGAGGGGCGGATACACTGAAGCTTTCTTC
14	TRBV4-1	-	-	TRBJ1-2	CASSQDSPAYGYTF	TGCGCCAGCAGCCAAGATTCGCCAGCCTATGGCTACACCTTC